The rows below give T cell receptor beta chains drawn from one sample of a study of TIL therapy for anti-PD-1-resistant metastatic lung cancer. Sequenced by immunoSEQ multiplex PCR; TCRdb stores in-frame clones only, minus some. The sample includes 95,000 or so clones, around three fifths of them seen just once. Specimen: tumor tissue, collected at baseline. The receptor source for this set is a person aged 25 to 80 with non-small cell lung cancer. The CDR3 runs from the conserved cysteine through the conserved F or W. Each record gives: clone size, V gene, J gene, D gene, CDR3 protein, CDR3 DNA. D genes are given only for firm matches. Only some rows state a clone size, as once, few, many or a class for expanded clones.

NA,TRBV9,TRBJ2-5,NA,CASSVGFQETQYF,TGTGCCAGCAGCGTAGGGTTCCAAGAGACCCAGTACTTC
NA,TRBV4-2,TRBJ2-3,NA,CASSRDSTSTDTQYF,TGTGCCAGCAGCCGTGATAGCACGTCCACAGATACGCAGTATTTT
NA,TRBV5-3,TRBJ2-6,NA,CARSFQQGGANVLTF,TGTGCCAGAAGCTTTCAACAGGGTGGGGCCAACGTCCTGACTTTC
few,TRBV27,TRBJ2-7,NA,CARITGTGVRGYEQYF,TGTGCCAGAATAACCGGGACTGGGGTCCGGGGCTACGAGCAGTACTTC
NA,TRBV6-6,TRBJ2-7,TRBD1,CASSYSGTGGYEQYF,TGTGCCAGCAGTTACTCCGGGACAGGGGGCTACGAGCAGTACTTC
few,TRBV6-2/TRBV6-3,TRBJ2-7,NA,CASSSYDRSYEQYF,TGTGCCAGCAGTTCCTACGATCGCTCCTACGAGCAGTACTTC
many,TRBV19,TRBJ2-7,NA,CASSGGGYEQYF,TGTGCCAGTTCCGGTGGGGGATACGAGCAGTACTTC
NA,TRBV5-6,TRBJ1-2,NA,CASSPGPHEPGYTF,TGTGCCAGCAGCCCCGGACCTCACGAGCCCGGCTACACCTTC
NA,TRBV6-5,TRBJ2-7,NA,CASSYRGFHEQYF,TGTGCCAGCAGTTACCGGGGGTTCCACGAGCAGTACTTC
NA,TRBV9,TRBJ2-5,TRBD2,CASSVAAGLAGGTGETQYF,TGTGCCAGCAGCGTAGCTGCGGGACTAGCGGGAGGGACAGGAGAGACCCAGTACTTC
few,TRBV7-3,TRBJ2-2,NA,CASSLYGRGSTGELFF,TGTGCCAGCAGCTTATACGGCAGGGGTAGTACCGGGGAGCTGTTTTTT
many,TRBV16,TRBJ2-1,TRBD2,CASSQFILAGGYEQFF,TGTGCCAGCAGCCAATTTATCCTAGCGGGAGGCTATGAGCAGTTCTTC
NA,TRBV5-3,TRBJ2-7,NA,CARSSDPYEQYF,TGTGCCAGAAGTTCAGACCCCTACGAGCAGTACTTC
NA,TRBV19,TRBJ1-2,NA,CASSPWAGHGYTF,TGTGCCAGTAGCCCTTGGGCGGGACATGGCTACACCTTC
few,TRBV2,TRBJ2-5,NA,CASSEGPEGGTQYF,TGTGCCAGCAGTGAAGGGCCCGAGGGCGGGACCCAGTACTTC
few,TRBV13,TRBJ2-5,TRBD2,CASSLGLAGGQETQYF,TGTGCCAGCAGCTTAGGGCTAGCGGGGGGGCAGGAGACCCAGTACTTC
many,TRBV28,TRBJ1-2,NA,CASSYRAYGYTF,TGTGCCAGCAGTTACAGGGCTTATGGCTACACCTTC
NA,TRBV5-6,TRBJ2-4,TRBD1,CASTKSRDRTFGKNIQYF,TGTGCCAGCACCAAGTCCCGGGACAGGACCTTCGGCAAAAACATTCAGTACTTC
NA,TRBV5-1,TRBJ2-2,TRBD2,CASGGTRDPGELFF,TGCGCCAGCGGCGGGACTAGGGACCCCGGGGAGCTGTTTTTT
NA,TRBV7-2,TRBJ2-7,NA,CASGYGRKINEQYF,TGTGCCAGTGGATACGGGAGAAAGATAAACGAGCAGTACTTC